A selection of T cell receptor beta chains follows, all from one sample in a study of T cell responses to AZD1222 COVID-19 vaccine. The data were produced by immunoSEQ multiplex PCR, yet TCRdb's version contains in-frame clones alone and is incomplete. Here the sample spans over 100,000 clones, roughly 84% being singletons. The specimen comprised peripheral blood, sampled on day 0 of AZD1222 vaccination. These receptors all stem from an adult in good health. CDR3s include the opening cysteine and the closing phenylalanine or tryptophan. The D gene is left open where the match is weak. Clone size appears in some rows only: once, few, many, or a class for an expanded clone.

TRBJ2-2 | - | TRBV6-2/TRBV6-3 | TRBD1 | TGTGCCAGCAGTTACTCCACCGGGACAGGGTACACCGGGGAGCTGTTTTTT | CASSYSTGTGYTGELFF
TRBJ1-1 | - | TRBV18 | TRBD1 | TGTGCCAGCTCAGGGACAGGGAGGACTGAAGCTTTCTTT | CASSGTGRTEAFF
TRBJ1-2 | - | TRBV14 | - | TGTGCCAGCGCAATCGGGACTGCCTATGGCTACACCTTC | CASAIGTAYGYTF
TRBJ2-6 | - | TRBV7-9 | - | TGTGCCAGCAGCTTAGGTGACCGTACGTTCTCTGGGGCCAACGTCCTGACTTTC | CASSLGDRTFSGANVLTF
TRBJ2-3 | - | TRBV18 | - | TGTGCCAGCTCAGGGAACCTTAGCACAGATACGCAGTATTTT | CASSGNLSTDTQYF
TRBJ1-1 | - | TRBV5-1 | - | TGCGCCAGCAGCTGGGACTCCCAACGCGGCACTGAAGCTTTCTTT | CASSWDSQRGTEAFF
TRBJ1-5 | once | TRBV19 | - | TGTGCCAGTAGGACTACCGGGACAAGCAATCAGCCCCAGCATTTT | CASRTTGTSNQPQHF
TRBJ1-2 | - | TRBV5-8 | TRBD1 | TGTGCCAGCAGCTTGGTTCGACAGGGGGATGATGGCTACACCTTC | CASSLVRQGDDGYTF
TRBJ2-2 | - | TRBV19 | - | TGTGCCACCTCCGGTCCCGGACAGAGTAGAACCGGGGAGCTGTTTTTT | CATSGPGQSRTGELFF
TRBJ2-2 | - | TRBV24-1 | - | TGTGCCACCAGTTCAGGGACCGGGGAGCTGTTTTTT | CATSSGTGELFF
TRBJ1-5 | - | TRBV12-3/TRBV12-4 | TRBD1 | TGTGCCAGCAGACGGACAGGGGATCAGCCCCAGCATTTT | CASRRTGDQPQHF
TRBJ1-2 | once | TRBV25-1 | TRBD1 | TGTGCCAGCAGTGAATGGAGGGGGCTTGGCGACTATGGCTACACCTTC | CASSEWRGLGDYGYTF
TRBJ1-2 | - | TRBV7-2 | - | TGTGCCAGCAGCCCCATCCTTACAGAGAACTATGGCTACACCTTC | CASSPILTENYGYTF
TRBJ2-7 | once | TRBV5-1 | - | TGCGCCAGCAGCTCGCAAAACTACGAGCAGTACTTC | CASSSQNYEQYF
TRBJ2-5 | - | TRBV28 | - | TGTGCCAGCAGTTTGCCACTGGGACAAGAGACCCAGTACTTC | CASSLPLGQETQYF